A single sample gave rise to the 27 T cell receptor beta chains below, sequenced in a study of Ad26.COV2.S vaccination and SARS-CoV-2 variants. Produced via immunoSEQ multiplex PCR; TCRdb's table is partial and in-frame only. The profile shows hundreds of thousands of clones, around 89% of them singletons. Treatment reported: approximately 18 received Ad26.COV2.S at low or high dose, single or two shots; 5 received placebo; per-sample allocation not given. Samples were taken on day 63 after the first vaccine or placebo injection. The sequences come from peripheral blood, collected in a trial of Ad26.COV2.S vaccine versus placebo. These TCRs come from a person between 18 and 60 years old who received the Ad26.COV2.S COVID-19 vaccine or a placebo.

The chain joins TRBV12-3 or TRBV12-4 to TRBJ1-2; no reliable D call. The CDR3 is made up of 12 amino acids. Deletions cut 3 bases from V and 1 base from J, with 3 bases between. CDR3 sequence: CASSLDNYGYTF. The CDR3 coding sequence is TGTGCCAGCAGTTTGGATAACTATGGCTACACCTTC.

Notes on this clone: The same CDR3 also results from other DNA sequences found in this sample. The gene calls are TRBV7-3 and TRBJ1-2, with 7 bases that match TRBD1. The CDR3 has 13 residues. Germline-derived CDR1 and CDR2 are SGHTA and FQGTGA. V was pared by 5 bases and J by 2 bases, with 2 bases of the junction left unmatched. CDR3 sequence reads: CASSPGQNYGYTF. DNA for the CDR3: TGTGCCAGCAGCCCGGGACAGAACTATGGCTACACCTTC.

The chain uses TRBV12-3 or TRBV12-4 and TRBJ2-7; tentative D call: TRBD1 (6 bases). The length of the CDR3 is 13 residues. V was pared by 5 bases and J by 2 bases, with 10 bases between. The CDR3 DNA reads TGTGCCAGCAGTCCCGGGACAACCTACGAGCAGTACTTC. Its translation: CASSPGTTYEQYF.

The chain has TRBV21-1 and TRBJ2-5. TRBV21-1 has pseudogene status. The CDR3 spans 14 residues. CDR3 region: CATKIEGPEETQYF. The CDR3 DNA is TGTGCCACCAAAATCGAGGGACCTGAAGAGACCCAGTACTTC.

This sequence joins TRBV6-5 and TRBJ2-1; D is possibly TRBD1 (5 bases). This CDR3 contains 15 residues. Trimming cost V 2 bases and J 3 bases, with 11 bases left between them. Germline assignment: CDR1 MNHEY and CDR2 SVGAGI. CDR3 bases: TGTGCCAGCAGTTACGGGGCAGGGCACTACAATGAGCAGTTCTTC. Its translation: CASSYGAGHYNEQFF.

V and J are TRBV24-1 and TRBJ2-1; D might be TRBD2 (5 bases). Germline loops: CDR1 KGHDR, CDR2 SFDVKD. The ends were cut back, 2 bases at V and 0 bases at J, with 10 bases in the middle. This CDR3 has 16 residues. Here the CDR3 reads CATSDSTEGSYNEQFF. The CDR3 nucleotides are TGTGCCACCAGTGATTCCACAGAGGGCTCCTACAATGAGCAGTTCTTC.

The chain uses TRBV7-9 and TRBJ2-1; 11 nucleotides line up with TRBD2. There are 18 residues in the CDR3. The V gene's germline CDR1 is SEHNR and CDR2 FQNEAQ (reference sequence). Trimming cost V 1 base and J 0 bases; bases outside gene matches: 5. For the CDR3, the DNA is TGTGCCAGCAGCTTAGGACTAGCGGGAACTTTCTCCTACAATGAGCAGTTCTTC. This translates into CASSLGLAGTFSYNEQFF. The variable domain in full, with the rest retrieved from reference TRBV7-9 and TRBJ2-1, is DTGVSQNPRHKITKRGQNVTFRCDPISEHNRLYWYRQTLGQGPEFLTYFQNEAQLEKSRLLSDRFSAERPKGSFSTLEIQRTEQGDSAMYLCASSLGLAGTFSYNEQFFGPGTRLTVL.

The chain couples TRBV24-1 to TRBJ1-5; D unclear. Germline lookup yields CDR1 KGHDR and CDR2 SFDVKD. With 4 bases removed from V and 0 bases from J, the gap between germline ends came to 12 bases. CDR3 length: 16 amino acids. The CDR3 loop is CATSDSDGYSNQPQHF. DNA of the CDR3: TGTGCCACCAGTGACTCTGACGGATATAGCAATCAGCCCCAGCATTTT.

The CDR3 sequence: CASSQDRNNRLIPSLHF. Here the CDR3 DNA reads TGTGCCAGCAGCCAAGATCGAAACAACCGTTTAATTCCGTCCCTCCACTTT. The V gene is TRBV3-1 (or the pseudogene TRBV3-2), the J gene TRBJ1-6; D call uncertain. V dropped 0 bases and J dropped 14 bases, with 23 bases sitting between them. In germline, CDR1 is LGHDT, CDR2 YNNKEL (reference sequence). CDR3 length equals 17 residues.

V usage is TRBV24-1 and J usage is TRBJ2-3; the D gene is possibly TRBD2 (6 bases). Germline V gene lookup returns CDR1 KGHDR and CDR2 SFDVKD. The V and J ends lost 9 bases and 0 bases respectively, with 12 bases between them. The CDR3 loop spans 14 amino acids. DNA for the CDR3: TGTGCCACCCGGAGGAGCGGGAGCACAGATACGCAGTATTTT. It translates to CATRRSGSTDTQYF.

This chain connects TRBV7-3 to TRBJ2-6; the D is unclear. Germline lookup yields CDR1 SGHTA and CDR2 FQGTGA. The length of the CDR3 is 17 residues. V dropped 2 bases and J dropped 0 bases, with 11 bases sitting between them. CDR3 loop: CASSLPLHSSGANVLTF. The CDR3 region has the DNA TGTGCCAGCAGCTTACCGCTCCATAGCTCTGGGGCCAACGTCCTGACTTTC.

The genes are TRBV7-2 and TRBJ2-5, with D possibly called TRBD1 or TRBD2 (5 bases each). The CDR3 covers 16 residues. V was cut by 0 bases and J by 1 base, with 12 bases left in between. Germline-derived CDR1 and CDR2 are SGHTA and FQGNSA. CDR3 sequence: CASSLARQGPQETQYF. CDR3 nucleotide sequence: TGTGCCAGCAGCTTAGCGAGGCAGGGACCCCAAGAGACCCAGTACTTC.

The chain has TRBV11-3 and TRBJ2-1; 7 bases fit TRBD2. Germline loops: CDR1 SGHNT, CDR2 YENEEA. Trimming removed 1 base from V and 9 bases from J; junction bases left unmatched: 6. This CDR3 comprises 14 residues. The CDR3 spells CASSLGQSGIEQFF. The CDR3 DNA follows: TGTGCCAGCAGCTTAGGTCAGAGCGGGATTGAGCAGTTCTTC. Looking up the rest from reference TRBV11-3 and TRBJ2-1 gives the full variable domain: EAGVVQSPRYKIIEKKQPVAFWCNPISGHNTLYWYLQNLGQGPELLIRYENEEAVDDSQLPKDRFSAERLKGVDSTLKIQPAELGDSAVYLCASSLGQSGIEQFFGPGTRLTVL.

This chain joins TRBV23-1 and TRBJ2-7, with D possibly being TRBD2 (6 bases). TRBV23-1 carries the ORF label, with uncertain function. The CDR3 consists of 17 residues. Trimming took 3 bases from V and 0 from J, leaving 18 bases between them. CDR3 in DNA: TGCGCCAGCAGTCATTTGGACTATATCGGGCCCTCCTACGAGCAGTACTTC. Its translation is CASSHLDYIGPSYEQYF.

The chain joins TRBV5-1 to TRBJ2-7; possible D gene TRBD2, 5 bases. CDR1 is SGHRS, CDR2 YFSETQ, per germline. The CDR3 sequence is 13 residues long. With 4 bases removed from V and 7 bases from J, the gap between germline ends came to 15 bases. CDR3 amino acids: CASSLRVLGEQYF. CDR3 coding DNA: TGCGCCAGCAGCCTGCGGGTACTAGGTGAGCAGTACTTC.

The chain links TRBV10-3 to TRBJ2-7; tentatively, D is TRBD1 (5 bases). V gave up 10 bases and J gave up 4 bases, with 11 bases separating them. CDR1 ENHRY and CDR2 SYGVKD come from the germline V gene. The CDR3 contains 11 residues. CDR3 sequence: CATRAEYEQYF. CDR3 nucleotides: TGTGCCACCAGGGCGGAATACGAGCAGTACTTC.

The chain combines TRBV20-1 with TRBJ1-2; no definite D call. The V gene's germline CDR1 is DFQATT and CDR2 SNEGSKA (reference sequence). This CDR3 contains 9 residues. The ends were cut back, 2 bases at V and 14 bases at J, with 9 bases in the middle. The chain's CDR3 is CSARREVTF. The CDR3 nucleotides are TGCAGTGCTAGACGCGAGGTTACCTTC.

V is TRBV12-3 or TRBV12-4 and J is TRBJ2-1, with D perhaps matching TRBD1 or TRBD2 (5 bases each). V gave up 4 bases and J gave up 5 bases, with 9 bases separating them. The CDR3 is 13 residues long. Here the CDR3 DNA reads TGTGCCAGCAGTTCTGGGACGGACAATGAGCAGTTCTTC. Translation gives CASSSGTDNEQFF.

Here the CDR3 reads CASSHPSASSYNEQFF. As DNA, the CDR3 is TGTGCCAGCAGCCACCCTAGCGCGAGCTCCTACAATGAGCAGTTCTTC. The chain joins TRBV3-1 (or the pseudogene TRBV3-2) to TRBJ2-1; D perhaps matches TRBD2 (6 bases). Germline V gives CDR1 LGHDT, CDR2 YNNKEL (reference sequence). V lost 3 bases to trimming and J lost 0 bases, with 12 bases between them. The CDR3 runs 16 residues.

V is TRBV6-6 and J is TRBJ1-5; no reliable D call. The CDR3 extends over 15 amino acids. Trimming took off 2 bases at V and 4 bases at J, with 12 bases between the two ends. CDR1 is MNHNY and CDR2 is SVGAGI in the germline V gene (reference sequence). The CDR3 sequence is CASSYPAGGNQPQHF. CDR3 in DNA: TGTGCCAGCAGTTACCCGGCGGGTGGGAATCAGCCCCAGCATTTT.

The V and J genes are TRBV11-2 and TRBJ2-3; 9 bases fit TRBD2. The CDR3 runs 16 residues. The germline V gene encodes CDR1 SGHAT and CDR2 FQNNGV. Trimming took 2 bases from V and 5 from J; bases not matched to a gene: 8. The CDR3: CASSLFAGGLEDTQYF. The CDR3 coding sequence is TGTGCCAGCAGCTTATTTGCGGGAGGGCTCGAAGATACGCAGTATTTT.

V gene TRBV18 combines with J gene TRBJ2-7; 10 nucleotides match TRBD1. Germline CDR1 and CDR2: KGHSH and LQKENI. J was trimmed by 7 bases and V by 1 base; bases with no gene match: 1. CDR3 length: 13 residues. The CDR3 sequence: CASSPRDRGEQYF. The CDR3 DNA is TGTGCCAGCTCACCACGGGACAGGGGAGAGCAGTACTTC.

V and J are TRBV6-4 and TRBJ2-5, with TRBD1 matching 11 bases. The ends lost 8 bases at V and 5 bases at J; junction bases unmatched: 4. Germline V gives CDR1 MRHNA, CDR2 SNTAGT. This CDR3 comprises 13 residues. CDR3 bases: TGTGCCAGCCGAGGACAGGGGGCTGAGACCCAGTACTTC. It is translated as CASRGQGAETQYF.

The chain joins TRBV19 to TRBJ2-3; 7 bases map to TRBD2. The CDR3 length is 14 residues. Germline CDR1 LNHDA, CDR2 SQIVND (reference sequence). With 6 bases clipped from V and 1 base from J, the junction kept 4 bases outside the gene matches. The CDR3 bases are TGTGCCAGTAGGGTGGGAGGGGGCACAGATACGCAGTATTTT. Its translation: CASRVGGGTDTQYF.

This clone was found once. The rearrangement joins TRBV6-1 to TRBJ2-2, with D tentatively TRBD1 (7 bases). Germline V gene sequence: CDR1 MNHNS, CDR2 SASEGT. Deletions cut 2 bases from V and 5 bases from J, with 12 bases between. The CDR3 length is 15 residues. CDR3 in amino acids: CASSENPGGTGELFF. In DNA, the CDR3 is TGTGCCAGCAGTGAAAATCCAGGGGGGACCGGGGAGCTGTTTTTT.

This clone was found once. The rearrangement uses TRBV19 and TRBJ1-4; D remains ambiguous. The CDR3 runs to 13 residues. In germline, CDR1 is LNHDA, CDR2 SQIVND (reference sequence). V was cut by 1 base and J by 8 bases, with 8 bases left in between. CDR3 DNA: TGTGCCAGTAGTATAGTGAGGGCGGAAAAACTGTTTTTT. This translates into CASSIVRAEKLFF.

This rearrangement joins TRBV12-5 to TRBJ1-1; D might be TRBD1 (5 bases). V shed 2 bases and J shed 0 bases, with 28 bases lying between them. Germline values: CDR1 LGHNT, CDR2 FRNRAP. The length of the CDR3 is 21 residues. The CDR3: CASGLSRARGAILGLNTEAFF. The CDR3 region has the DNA TGTGCTAGTGGTTTGTCTCGGGCCAGAGGGGCTATACTGGGTCTGAACACTGAAGCTTTCTTT. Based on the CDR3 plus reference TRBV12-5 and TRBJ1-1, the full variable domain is DARVTQTPRHKVTEMGQEVTMRCQPILGHNTVFWYRQTMMQGLELLAYFRNRAPLDDSGMPKDRFSAEMPDATLATLKIQPSEPRDSAVYFCASGLSRARGAILGLNTEAFFGQGTRLTVV.